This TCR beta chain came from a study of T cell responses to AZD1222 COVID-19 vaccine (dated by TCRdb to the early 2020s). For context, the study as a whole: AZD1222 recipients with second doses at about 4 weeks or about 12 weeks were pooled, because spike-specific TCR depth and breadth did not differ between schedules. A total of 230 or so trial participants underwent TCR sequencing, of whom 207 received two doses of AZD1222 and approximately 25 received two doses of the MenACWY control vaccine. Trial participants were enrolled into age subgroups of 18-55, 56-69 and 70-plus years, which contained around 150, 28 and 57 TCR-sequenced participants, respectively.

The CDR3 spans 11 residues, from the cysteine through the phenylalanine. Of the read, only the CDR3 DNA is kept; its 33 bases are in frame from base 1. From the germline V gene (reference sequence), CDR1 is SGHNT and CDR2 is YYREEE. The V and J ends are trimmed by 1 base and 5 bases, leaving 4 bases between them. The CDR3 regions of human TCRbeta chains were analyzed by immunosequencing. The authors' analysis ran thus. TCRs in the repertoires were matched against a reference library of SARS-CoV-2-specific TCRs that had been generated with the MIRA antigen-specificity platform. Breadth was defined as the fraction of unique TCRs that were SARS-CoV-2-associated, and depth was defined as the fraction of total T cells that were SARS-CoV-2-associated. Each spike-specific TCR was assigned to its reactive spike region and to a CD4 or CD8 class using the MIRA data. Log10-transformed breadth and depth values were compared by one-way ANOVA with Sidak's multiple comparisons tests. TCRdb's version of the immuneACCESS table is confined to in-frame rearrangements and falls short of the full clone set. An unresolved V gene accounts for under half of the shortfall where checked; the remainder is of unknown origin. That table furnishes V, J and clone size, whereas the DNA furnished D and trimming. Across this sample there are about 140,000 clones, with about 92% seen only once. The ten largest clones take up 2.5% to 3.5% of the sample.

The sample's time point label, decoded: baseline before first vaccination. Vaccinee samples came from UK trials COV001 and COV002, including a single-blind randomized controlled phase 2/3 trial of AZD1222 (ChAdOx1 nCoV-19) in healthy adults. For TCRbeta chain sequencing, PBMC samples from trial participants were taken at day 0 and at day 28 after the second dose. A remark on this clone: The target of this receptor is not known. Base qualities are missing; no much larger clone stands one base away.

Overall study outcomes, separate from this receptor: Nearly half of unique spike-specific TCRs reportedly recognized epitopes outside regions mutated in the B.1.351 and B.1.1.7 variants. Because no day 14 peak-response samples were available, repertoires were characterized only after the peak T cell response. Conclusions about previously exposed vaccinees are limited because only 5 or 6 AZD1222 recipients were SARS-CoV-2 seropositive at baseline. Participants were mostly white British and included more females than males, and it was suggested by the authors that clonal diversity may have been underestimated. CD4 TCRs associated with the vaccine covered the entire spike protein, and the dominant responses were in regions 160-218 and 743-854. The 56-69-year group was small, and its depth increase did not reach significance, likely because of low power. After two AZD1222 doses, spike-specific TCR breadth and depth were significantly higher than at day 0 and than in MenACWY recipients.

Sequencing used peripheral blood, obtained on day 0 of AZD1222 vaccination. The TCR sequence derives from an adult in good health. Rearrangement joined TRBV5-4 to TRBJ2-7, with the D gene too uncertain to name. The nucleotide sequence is TGTGCCAGCAGCTTGCTTGACGAGCAGTACTTC. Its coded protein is CASSLLDEQYF.